The 8 T cell receptor beta chains listed next were all sequenced from one sample in a study of PD-L1 blockade in urothelial cancer. The method was immunoSEQ multiplex PCR; TCRdb's version includes in-frame clones alone and lacks a portion of them. Seen here are approximately 52,000 clones, 60% to 85% observed once, and the top ten hold 3% to 4%. The source was PBMCs, collected around atezolizumab (anti-PD-L1) treatment. Receptors originate from a man in his 70s with urothelial cancer.

By sample fraction, this clone is medium-sized. This chain uses TRBV6-1 with TRBJ2-7; D may be TRBD2 (5 bases). This CDR3 contains 13 residues. The V gene's germline CDR1 is MNHNS and CDR2 SASEGT. V lost 4 bases, J lost 3 bases, and 10 bases lay in between. The CDR3 region is CASSVAQVYEQYF. CDR3 coding DNA: TGTGCCAGCAGTGTAGCGCAGGTCTACGAGCAGTACTTC.

V usage is TRBV19 and J usage is TRBJ2-3; perhaps TRBD1 as D (5 bases). The germline CDR1 and CDR2 sequences are LNHDA and SQIVND (reference sequence). V was cut by 4 bases and J by 2 bases, with 13 bases left in between. The CDR3 contains 15 residues. DNA for the CDR3: TGTGCCAGTAGTACCACCAGGGCGCTCACAGATACGCAGTATTTT. Residues: CASSTTRALTDTQYF.

The count of this clone is one. The chain joins TRBV5-4 to TRBJ1-4; D is uncertain. CDR1 is SGHNT, CDR2 YYREEE, per germline (reference sequence). This CDR3 region has 16 residues. V lost 5 bases, J lost 1 base, and 15 bases lay in between. The CDR3 is CASSPGGVGTNEKLFF. CDR3 nucleotides: TGTGCCAGCAGTCCCGGCGGGGTCGGAACTAATGAAAAACTGTTTTTT.

The rearrangement uses TRBV7-9 and TRBJ1-5; the D is unclear. Trimming cost V 4 bases and J 2 bases, with 12 bases left between them. The CDR3 totals 15 residues. Germline V gives CDR1 SEHNR, CDR2 FQNEAQ (reference sequence). The CDR3 sequence is CASSSQSMGNQPQHF. Written as DNA, the CDR3 is TGTGCCAGCAGCTCTCAGTCCATGGGCAATCAGCCCCAGCATTTT.

The chain couples TRBV6-6 to TRBJ2-2, with 10 bases lining up with TRBD1. V was clipped by 6 bases and J by 3 bases; unmatched bases: 4. Germline lookup yields CDR1 MNHNY and CDR2 SVGAGI (reference sequence). This CDR3 spans 15 amino acids. The CDR3 sequence: CASSLTGGHTGELFF. The CDR3 DNA reads as TGTGCCAGCAGCTTGACAGGGGGCCACACCGGGGAGCTGTTTTTT.

This chain connects TRBV6-5 to TRBJ2-2; D call uncertain. The V and J ends lost 0 bases and 1 base respectively, with 3 bases between them. CDR3 length equals 14 residues. The germline V gene has CDR1 MNHEY and CDR2 SVGAGI. CDR3 loop: CASSYSRNTGELFF. CDR3 nucleotides: TGTGCCAGCAGTTACTCCCGGAACACCGGGGAGCTGTTTTTT.

Relative to its sample, this clone is medium-sized. The same CDR3 can be traced to other DNA sequences in this sample. CDR3 protein: CASGLVLAGIYNEQFF. The CDR3 nucleotides are TGTGCTAGTGGTTTGGTACTAGCGGGTATTTACAATGAGCAGTTCTTC. The chain links TRBV12-5 to TRBJ2-1; 9 bases match TRBD2. The V segment lost 0 bases and the J segment 4 bases; nucleotides outside the gene matches: 4. CDR3 length equals 16 residues. Germline V gene sequence: CDR1 LGHNT, CDR2 FRNRAP.

This chain links TRBV4-2 with TRBJ1-2; a weak D match, TRBD1 (5 bases). CDR3 length: 16 residues. V shed 5 bases and J shed 3 bases, with 19 bases lying between them. Germline values: CDR1 LGHNA, CDR2 YNFKEQ. CDR3 in DNA: TGTGCCAGCAGCTCTACGACAGCCAGGCTAGACTATGGCTACACCTTC. Translated, it gives CASSSTTARLDYGYTF.